This TCR beta chain was identified during a study of cytomegalovirus exposure and HLA in healthy donors. The PCR used 60 Vbeta and 13 Jbeta primers. Libraries were prepared by immunoSEQ multiplex PCR; TCRdb keeps only in-frame clonotypes and omits some of them. This table holds under 70,000 clones, 68% found once. The V and J ends lost 5 bases and 0 bases respectively, with 6 bases between them. This CDR3 comprises 13 residues. CDR1 is MNHEY, CDR2 SVGAGI, per germline. This clone was recorded once. This clonotype was obtained from a woman in her twenties or thirties in good health and CMV-seronegative. The sample was PBMCs. The chain has TRBV6-5 and TRBJ2-3, with a tentative D call TRBD1 (6 bases). The CDR3 DNA reads TGTGCCAGCAGTGACAGGAGCACAGATACGCAGTATTTT. Its translation is CASSDRSTDTQYF.